This TCR beta chain was retrieved from a study of TIL therapy for anti-PD-1-resistant metastatic lung cancer. For the study at large: Progressing patients received lymphodepletion, expanded TIL infusion and IL-2. Median tumor PD-L1 proportion score was roughly 6%. Study findings and constraints: Patients were highly selected, enriched for treatment-naive, never-smoker and oncogene-addicted cases.

The time point here: pre-treatment sample, taken before nivolumab and TIL therapy. Germline CDR1 is SGHRS and CDR2 is YFSETQ. After removal of 4 bases from V and 1 base from J, the junction contained 2 bases not matched to a gene. The CDR3 contains 13 residues. On this clone itself: Its antigen is as yet unknown.

Sequencing used immunoSEQ v3. Only in-frame clones appear in the TCRdb table, and some are missing; sequencing was by immunoSEQ multiplex PCR. Here the sample spans tens of thousands of clones, roughly 80% being singletons. J is TRBJ2-7 and V is TRBV5-1; TRBD1 aligns across 7 bases. Sample: blood, taken at baseline. The clonotype originates from a person between 25 and 80 years old with non-small cell lung cancer. Here the CDR3 reads CASSVQGSYEQYF. CDR3 coding DNA: TGCGCCAGCAGCGTACAGGGGTCCTACGAGCAGTACTTC.